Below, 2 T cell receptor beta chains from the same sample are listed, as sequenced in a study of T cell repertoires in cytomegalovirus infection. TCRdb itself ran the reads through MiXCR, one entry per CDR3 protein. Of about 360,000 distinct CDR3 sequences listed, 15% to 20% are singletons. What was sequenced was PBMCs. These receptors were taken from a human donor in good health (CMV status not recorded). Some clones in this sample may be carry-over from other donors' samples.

CDR3 loop: CASSLTPLGLAGTDTQYF. CDR3 sequence (DNA): TGTGCCAGCAGCTTAACCCCTTTGGGGCTAGCTGGCACAGATACGCAGTATTTT. The chain uses TRBV7-2 and TRBJ2-3, with D possibly called TRBD1 or TRBD2 (5 bases each). The CDR3 has 18 amino acids. The V gene's germline CDR1 is SGHTA and CDR2 FQGNSA. Trimming shortened V by 2 bases and J by 1 base, and 19 bases separated the two germline ends. Full variable domain (remainder filled in from reference TRBV7-2 and TRBJ2-3): GAGVSQSPSNKVTEKGKDVELRCDPISGHTALYWYRQSLGQGLEFLIYFQGNSAPDKSGLPSDRFSAERTGGSVSTLTIQRTQQEDSAVYLCASSLTPLGLAGTDTQYFGPGTRLTVL.

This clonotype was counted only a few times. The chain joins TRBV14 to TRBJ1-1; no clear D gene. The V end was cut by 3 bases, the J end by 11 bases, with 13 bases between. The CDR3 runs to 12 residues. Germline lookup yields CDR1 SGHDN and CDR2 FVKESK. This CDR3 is CASSQMGISAFF. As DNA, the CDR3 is TGTGCCAGCAGCCAGATGGGAATTAGCGCTTTCTTT.